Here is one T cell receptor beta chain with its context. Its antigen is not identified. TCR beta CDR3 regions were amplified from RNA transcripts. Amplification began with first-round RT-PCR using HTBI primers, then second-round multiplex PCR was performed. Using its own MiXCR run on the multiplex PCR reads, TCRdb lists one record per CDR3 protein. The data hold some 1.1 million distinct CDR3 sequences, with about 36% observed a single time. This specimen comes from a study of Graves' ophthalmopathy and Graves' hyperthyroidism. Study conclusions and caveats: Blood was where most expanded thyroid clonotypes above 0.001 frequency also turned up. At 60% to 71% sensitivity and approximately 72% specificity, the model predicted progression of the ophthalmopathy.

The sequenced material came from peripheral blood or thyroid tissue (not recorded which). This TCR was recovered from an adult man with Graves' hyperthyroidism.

In DNA form, the CDR3 reads TGCGCCAGCAGCTTGGATGAGGGGGGTAACGAGCAGTACTTC. It encodes CASSLDEGGNEQYF. The gene calls are TRBV5-1 and TRBJ2-7; D is tentatively TRBD1 or TRBD2 (6 bases each). The length of the CDR3 is 14 residues. V lost 0 bases and J 5 bases, leaving 12 bases between the germline ends. The germline CDR1 and CDR2 sequences are SGHRS and YFSETQ.